The 5 T cell receptor beta chains in this list originate from one sample, sequenced in a study of early T cells in non-severe SARS-CoV-2 infection. TCRdb processed the 5' RACE reads anew with MiXCR; each CDR3 protein has one entry. The table lists 40,000 to 45,000 distinct CDR3 sequences, about 12% of them singletons, with around 15% in the top ten. Source material: whole blood. The receptor source for this set is an adult who was a healthcare worker with PCR-confirmed SARS-CoV-2 infection or an uninfected control (not recorded which).

This clonotype is deemed medium-sized (0.01 to 0.1%). A junction end diverges from the germline sequence, so it may reflect a read error. The rearrangement uses TRBV7-9 and TRBJ1-1; D perhaps matches TRBD1 (5 bases). Germline CDR1 SEHNR, CDR2 FQNEAQ (reference sequence). The CDR3 has 9 amino acids. CDR3 sequence: CASNLGDLF. CDR3 sequence (DNA): TGTGCCAGCAACTTAGGGGACCTTTTT.

The chain uses TRBV29-1 and TRBJ2-2; D is ambiguous. V shed 6 bases and J shed 4 bases, with 15 bases lying between them. This CDR3 comprises 14 residues. In germline, CDR1 is SQVTM, CDR2 ANQGSEA. CDR3: CSVQSQAITGELFF. Written as DNA, the CDR3 is TGCAGCGTCCAATCCCAGGCCATCACCGGGGAGCTGTTTTTT.

This clonotype was picked up many times. This chain connects TRBV7-2 to TRBJ2-1; 8 nucleotides line up with TRBD2. CDR1 and CDR2 from the germline V gene are SGHTA and FQGNSA. The length of the CDR3 is 15 residues. V was pared by 5 bases and J by 8 bases, with 11 bases of the junction left unmatched. DNA of the CDR3: TGTGCCAGCAGCAAACCTGGCGGGGGGATCTATGAGCAGTTCTTC. As protein: CASSKPGGGIYEQFF.

This clonotype showed up many times. The rearrangement uses TRBV7-9 and TRBJ2-1; no firm D call. The germline V gene encodes CDR1 SEHNR and CDR2 FQNEAQ (reference sequence). Trimming left V 3 bases short and J 6 bases short, with 9 bases between. This CDR3 spans 13 amino acids. The CDR3 DNA sequence: TGTGCCAGCAGCTTCGACTCCCTCAATGAGCAGTTCTTC. Amino acids: CASSFDSLNEQFF. Filled out from reference TRBV7-9 and TRBJ2-1, the complete variable domain reads DTGVSQNPRHKITKRGQNVTFRCDPISEHNRLYWYRQTLGQGPEFLTYFQNEAQLEKSRLLSDRFSAERPKGSFSTLEIQRTEQGDSAMYLCASSFDSLNEQFFGPGTRLTVL.

This clonotype was seen at least ten times. The V call is TRBV4-3, the J call TRBJ1-2; D perhaps matches TRBD1 (6 bases). The CDR3 is 13 residues long. V was clipped by 4 bases and J by 3 bases, with 9 bases between them. The V gene's germline CDR1 is LGHNA and CDR2 YSLEER. The CDR3 is CASSPGGHYGYTF. CDR3 sequence (DNA): TGCGCCAGCAGCCCCGGGGGCCACTATGGCTACACCTTC.